This TCR beta chain was sequenced for a study of blood T cell repertoires in COVID-19. CDR3 size: 15 residues. The germline CDR1 and CDR2 sequences are SEHNR and FQNEAQ (reference sequence). V lost 7 bases, J lost 2 bases, and 9 bases stayed unmatched. The repertoire was sequenced with immunoSEQ multiplex PCR; TCRdb's copy has only in-frame clones and lacks some. The sample shows 140,000 or so clones, more than 65% of them seen only once. The sequencing sample was made of peripheral blood. The clonotype originates from a man in his fifties or sixties with acute or convalescent COVID-19. The chain joins TRBV7-9 to TRBJ2-5; TRBD2 matches 8 bases. The CDR3 bases are TGTGCCAGCAAAGGAGGAAGCGGGAGTCAAGAGACCCAGTACTTC. Amino acids: CASKGGSGSQETQYF.